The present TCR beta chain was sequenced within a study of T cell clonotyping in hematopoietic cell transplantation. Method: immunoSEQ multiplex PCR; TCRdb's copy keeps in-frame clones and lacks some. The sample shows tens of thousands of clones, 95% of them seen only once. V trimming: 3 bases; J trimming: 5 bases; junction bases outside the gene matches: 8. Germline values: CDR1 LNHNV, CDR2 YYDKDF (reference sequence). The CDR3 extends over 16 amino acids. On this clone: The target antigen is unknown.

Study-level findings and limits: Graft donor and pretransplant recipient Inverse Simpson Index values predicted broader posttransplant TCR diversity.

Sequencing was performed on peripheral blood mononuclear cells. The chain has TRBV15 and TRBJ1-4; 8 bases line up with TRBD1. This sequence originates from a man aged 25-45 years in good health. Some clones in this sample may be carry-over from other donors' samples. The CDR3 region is CATSRLTGTGNEKLFF. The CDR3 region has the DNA TGTGCCACCAGCAGGTTAACCGGGACAGGCAATGAAAAACTGTTTTTT.